Listed below are T cell receptor beta chains from one sample, sequenced in a study of blood T cell repertoires in COVID-19. TCRdb's copy holds only in-frame clones and misses some; the assay was immunoSEQ multiplex PCR. The sample shows more than 100,000 clones, 70% to 90% of them seen only once. Sequenced input: peripheral blood. The origin of the receptors is a woman between 55 and 75 years old with acute or convalescent COVID-19. Both conserved end residues are part of each CDR3. The order of the fields is V gene, J gene, D gene, clone size, CDR3 DNA, CDR3 protein. D genes are given only for firm matches. Only some rows state a clone size, as once, few, many or a class for expanded clones.

V gene: TRBV5-4; J gene: TRBJ1-4; D gene: TRBD1; clone size: NA; CDR3 DNA: TGTGCCAGCAGCGCGAGGGACAGGGGTCGGGAAAAACTGTTTTTT; CDR3 protein: CASSARDRGREKLFF
V gene: TRBV7-6; J gene: TRBJ1-1; D gene: NA; clone size: NA; CDR3 DNA: TGTGCCAGCAGCTCCTCACAGGGCACTGAAGCTTTCTTT; CDR3 protein: CASSSSQGTEAFF
V gene: TRBV30; J gene: TRBJ1-2; D gene: NA; clone size: NA; CDR3 DNA: TGTGCCTGGAGTGCAACTGGGCCTTCCTCTAACTATGGCTACACCTTC; CDR3 protein: CAWSATGPSSNYGYTF
V gene: TRBV6-4; J gene: TRBJ2-7; D gene: TRBD1; clone size: NA; CDR3 DNA: TGTGCCAGCACCCTCCCCCGACAGGGGTCGTACGAGCAGTACTTC; CDR3 protein: CASTLPRQGSYEQYF
V gene: TRBV19; J gene: TRBJ2-7; D gene: NA; clone size: NA; CDR3 DNA: TGTGCCAGTAGTCCCCTTAGATCGGGCGAGCAGTACTTC; CDR3 protein: CASSPLRSGEQYF
V gene: TRBV30; J gene: TRBJ2-3; D gene: TRBD1; clone size: NA; CDR3 DNA: TGTGCCTGCCATACCGACAGGGGGCAGGGAGATACGCAGTATTTT; CDR3 protein: CACHTDRGQGDTQYF
V gene: TRBV29-1; J gene: TRBJ1-1; D gene: TRBD1; clone size: NA; CDR3 DNA: TGCAGCGTTGGAGCTCTGGGGACAGGGCTGGCTTTCTTT; CDR3 protein: CSVGALGTGLAFF
V gene: TRBV19; J gene: TRBJ1-3; D gene: NA; clone size: NA; CDR3 DNA: TGTGCCAGTATTCCAGGACAGAACTCTGGAAACACCATATATTTT; CDR3 protein: CASIPGQNSGNTIYF
V gene: TRBV10-3; J gene: TRBJ2-1; D gene: TRBD2; clone size: NA; CDR3 DNA: TGTGCCATCAGTGAGTCAGGTAGCGGGAGGGCCGGCGATGAGCAGTTCTTC; CDR3 protein: CAISESGSGRAGDEQFF
V gene: TRBV2; J gene: TRBJ1-2; D gene: NA; clone size: NA; CDR3 DNA: TGTGCCAGCGGAGCCGGTTTGTCCCCCTATGGCTACACCTTC; CDR3 protein: CASGAGLSPYGYTF
V gene: TRBV5-1; J gene: TRBJ1-5; D gene: TRBD1; clone size: NA; CDR3 DNA: TGCGCCAGCAGCTTTAGGGGGACAGGGAATCAGCCCCAGCATTTT; CDR3 protein: CASSFRGTGNQPQHF
V gene: TRBV27; J gene: TRBJ2-3; D gene: NA; clone size: NA; CDR3 DNA: TGTGCCAGCTCCCCGGGTCTCGGCGGGCAGGGCACAGATACGCAGTATTTT; CDR3 protein: CASSPGLGGQGTDTQYF
V gene: TRBV30; J gene: TRBJ2-6; D gene: NA; clone size: NA; CDR3 DNA: TGTGCCTGGAGTTCCCCAGGGCTCGGGGCCAACGTCCTGACTTTC; CDR3 protein: CAWSSPGLGANVLTF
V gene: TRBV19; J gene: TRBJ1-1; D gene: NA; clone size: NA; CDR3 DNA: TGTGCCAGTAGTATGGGAGGGGTGAACACTGAAGCTTTCTTT; CDR3 protein: CASSMGGVNTEAFF
V gene: TRBV29-1; J gene: TRBJ2-2; D gene: NA; clone size: NA; CDR3 DNA: TGCAGCGGGCTCTACACCGGGGAGCTGTTTTTT; CDR3 protein: CSGLYTGELFF
V gene: TRBV5-1; J gene: TRBJ2-7; D gene: TRBD1; clone size: once; CDR3 DNA: TGCGCCAGCAGCCCTGGACAGGGAGGCTACGAGCAGTACTTC; CDR3 protein: CASSPGQGGYEQYF
V gene: TRBV18; J gene: TRBJ1-1; D gene: NA; clone size: NA; CDR3 DNA: TGTGCCAGCTCGGGAGGGGCGAACACTGAAGCTTTCTTT; CDR3 protein: CASSGGANTEAFF
V gene: TRBV11-2; J gene: TRBJ2-3; D gene: TRBD2; clone size: NA; CDR3 DNA: TGTGCCAGCAGCTTGGGGCTAGCGGGAGATACGCAGTATTTT; CDR3 protein: CASSLGLAGDTQYF
V gene: TRBV6-6; J gene: TRBJ1-5; D gene: NA; clone size: NA; CDR3 DNA: TGTGCCAGCAGTTTCCAGGGGAGCAATCAGCCCCAGCATTTT; CDR3 protein: CASSFQGSNQPQHF
V gene: TRBV9; J gene: TRBJ1-6; D gene: NA; clone size: once; CDR3 DNA: TGTGCCAGCAGCCCGAGGGCAGGGGAATCACCCCTCCACTTT; CDR3 protein: CASSPRAGESPLHF
V gene: TRBV2; J gene: TRBJ2-1; D gene: TRBD2; clone size: NA; CDR3 DNA: TGTGCCAGCAGTAGACATGGACTAGCGGGAGGCTTTTCAACCTACAATGAGCAGTTCTTC; CDR3 protein: CASSRHGLAGGFSTYNEQFF
V gene: TRBV2; J gene: TRBJ2-3; D gene: TRBD2; clone size: few; CDR3 DNA: TGTGCCAGCCTGAAGCGGGAGGCCCCAGGGGATACGCAGTATTTT; CDR3 protein: CASLKREAPGDTQYF
V gene: TRBV10-2; J gene: TRBJ1-4; D gene: NA; clone size: NA; CDR3 DNA: TGCGCCAGCAGTGTTCAAGGGGGTGAAAAACTGTTTTTT; CDR3 protein: CASSVQGGEKLFF
V gene: TRBV5-1; J gene: TRBJ1-1; D gene: NA; clone size: NA; CDR3 DNA: TGCGCCAGCAGCCCGGCCCAGGGGAAGAACACTGAAGCTTTCTTT; CDR3 protein: CASSPAQGKNTEAFF
V gene: TRBV27; J gene: TRBJ2-5; D gene: NA; clone size: NA; CDR3 DNA: TGTGCCAGCAGTCCATGGGAGGAGGGTTTGAAGACCCAGTACTTC; CDR3 protein: CASSPWEEGLKTQYF
V gene: TRBV9; J gene: TRBJ1-1; D gene: TRBD1; clone size: NA; CDR3 DNA: TGTGCCAGCAGCTTGACAGGGGGCAGTACTGAAGCTTTCTTT; CDR3 protein: CASSLTGGSTEAFF
V gene: TRBV19; J gene: TRBJ1-1; D gene: NA; clone size: NA; CDR3 DNA: TGTGCCACCCTGGAGAGGAACACTGAAGCTTTCTTT; CDR3 protein: CATLERNTEAFF
V gene: TRBV5-4; J gene: TRBJ2-6; D gene: NA; clone size: NA; CDR3 DNA: TGTGCCAGCAGCTTGGGCCCTCGCACAGGTTCCAACGTCCTGACTTTC; CDR3 protein: CASSLGPRTGSNVLTF
V gene: TRBV3-1/TRBV3-2; J gene: TRBJ2-1; D gene: TRBD2; clone size: NA; CDR3 DNA: TGTGCCAGCAGCCAAGCGGGAGGTATCAATGAGCAGTTCTTC; CDR3 protein: CASSQAGGINEQFF
V gene: TRBV3-1/TRBV3-2; J gene: TRBJ2-1; D gene: TRBD2; clone size: NA; CDR3 DNA: TGTGCCAGCAGCCAAGAGGGGAAGCGGGGGTACAATGAGCAGTTCTTC; CDR3 protein: CASSQEGKRGYNEQFF
V gene: TRBV27; J gene: TRBJ1-2; D gene: TRBD1; clone size: NA; CDR3 DNA: TGTGCCAGCAGCCGGACAGGGGCCTATGGCTACACCTTC; CDR3 protein: CASSRTGAYGYTF
V gene: TRBV6-5; J gene: TRBJ2-5; D gene: TRBD2; clone size: NA; CDR3 DNA: TGTGCCAGCAGTTACTACCTCGGGGGGCAAGAGACCCAGTACTTC; CDR3 protein: CASSYYLGGQETQYF
V gene: TRBV27; J gene: TRBJ2-7; D gene: TRBD2; clone size: NA; CDR3 DNA: TGTGCCAGCTCGACTAGCGGAGGTTACGAGCAGTACTTC; CDR3 protein: CASSTSGGYEQYF
V gene: TRBV6-5; J gene: TRBJ1-5; D gene: NA; clone size: NA; CDR3 DNA: TGTGCCAGCAGTTACCTCTACCGGGAAAATCAGCCCCAGCATTTT; CDR3 protein: CASSYLYRENQPQHF
V gene: TRBV12-3/TRBV12-4; J gene: TRBJ1-5; D gene: NA; clone size: NA; CDR3 DNA: TGTGCCAGCAGCCGACAGACGTTCCAGCCCCAGCATTTT; CDR3 protein: CASSRQTFQPQHF
V gene: TRBV28; J gene: TRBJ2-1; D gene: NA; clone size: NA; CDR3 DNA: TGTGCCAGCAGTTGGGCGGGGTCCTCCTACAATGAGCAGTTCTTC; CDR3 protein: CASSWAGSSYNEQFF
V gene: TRBV6-5; J gene: TRBJ2-3; D gene: NA; clone size: NA; CDR3 DNA: TGTGCCACCACCGAGCAAGGCACAGATACGCAGTATTTT; CDR3 protein: CATTEQGTDTQYF
V gene: TRBV19; J gene: TRBJ2-1; D gene: TRBD1; clone size: NA; CDR3 DNA: TGTGCCAGTACCGTAAGACAGGGCGATGAGCAGTTCTTC; CDR3 protein: CASTVRQGDEQFF
V gene: TRBV4-1; J gene: TRBJ1-2; D gene: TRBD1; clone size: NA; CDR3 DNA: TGCGCCAGCAGCCAAATTCCGGGACAGGGGGCGCGGGGCTACACCTTC; CDR3 protein: CASSQIPGQGARGYTF